The 4 T cell receptor beta chains presented below share a single source sample, sequenced in a study of CD8 T cells in Susac syndrome (dated by TCRdb to the late 2010s). Libraries came from the immunoSEQ multiplex PCR assay. RNA was extracted using the RNeasy kit, and roughly 0.45 to 1 ug of the RNA was reverse transcribed with random hexamers. TCRdb trimmed the raw reads at Q25, called clones with MiXCR and kept productive beta chains. Every CDR3 protein is listed once, alongside the most common genes and DNA of its rows. Here the sample has some 160,000 distinct CDR3 sequences; about 90% occur a single time. Jointly, the top ten make up 0.08% of the sample. The sample taken for sequencing was CD4+ T cells from PBMCs. The receptor set was obtained from a human donor in good health.

The V call is TRBV27, the J call TRBJ2-2; TRBD1 agrees at 8 bases. Germline V gene sequence: CDR1 MNHEY, CDR2 SMNVEV (reference sequence). Trimming removed 6 bases from V and 5 bases from J; junction bases left unmatched: 8. This CDR3 comprises 15 residues. CDR3 nucleotides: TGTGCCAGCAGCCTCCTCACAGGGGGGACCGGGGAGCTGTTTTTT. Its translation is CASSLLTGGTGELFF.

The chain is built from TRBV4-3 and TRBJ1-1; possible D gene TRBD1, 6 bases. The length of the CDR3 is 16 residues. Trimming removed 1 base at V and 12 bases at J, with 24 bases between. In germline, CDR1 is LGHNA, CDR2 YSLEER. The CDR3 nucleotides are TGCGCCAGCAGCCAAGGGGTCGTTAGTCGGCAGGGGAAGACTTTCTTT. Its translation is CASSQGVVSRQGKTFF.

The J gene is TRBJ2-5, the V gene TRBV11-2; D is perhaps TRBD1 (6 bases). The CDR3 runs 15 residues. The germline V gene encodes CDR1 SGHAT and CDR2 FQNNGV. Trimming left V 3 bases short and J 1 base short, with 12 bases between. In DNA form, the CDR3 reads TGTGCCAGCAGCTTCCTCAGGGGCCCCCAAGAGACCCAGTACTTC. This translates into CASSFLRGPQETQYF.

V is TRBV20-1 and J is TRBJ2-2; D might be TRBD1 (5 bases). Germline CDR1 reads DFQATT; CDR2 reads SNEGSKA (reference sequence). There are 14 residues in the CDR3. V lost 0 bases to trimming and J lost 5 bases, with 10 bases between them. This chain's CDR3 is CSAREGLWTGELFF. In DNA, the CDR3 is TGCAGTGCTAGAGAGGGGCTGTGGACCGGGGAGCTGTTTTTT.